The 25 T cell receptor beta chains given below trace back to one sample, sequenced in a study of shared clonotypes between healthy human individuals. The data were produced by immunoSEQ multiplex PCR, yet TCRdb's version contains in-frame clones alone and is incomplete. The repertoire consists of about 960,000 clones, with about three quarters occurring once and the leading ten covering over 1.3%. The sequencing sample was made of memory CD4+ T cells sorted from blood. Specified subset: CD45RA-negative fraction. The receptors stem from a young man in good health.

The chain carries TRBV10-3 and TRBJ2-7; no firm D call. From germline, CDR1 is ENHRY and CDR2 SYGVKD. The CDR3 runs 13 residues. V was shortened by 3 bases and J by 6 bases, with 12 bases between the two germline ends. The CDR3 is CAISDRDYVEQYF. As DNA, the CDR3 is TGTGCCATCAGTGATAGGGATTACGTCGAGCAGTACTTC.

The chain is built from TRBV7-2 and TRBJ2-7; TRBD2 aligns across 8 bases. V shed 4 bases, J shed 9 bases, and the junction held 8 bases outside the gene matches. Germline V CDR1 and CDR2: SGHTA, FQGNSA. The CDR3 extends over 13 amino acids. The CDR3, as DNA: TGTGCCAGCAGCTCGGGAGGGGTTGCCGTGCAGTACTTC. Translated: CASSSGGVAVQYF.

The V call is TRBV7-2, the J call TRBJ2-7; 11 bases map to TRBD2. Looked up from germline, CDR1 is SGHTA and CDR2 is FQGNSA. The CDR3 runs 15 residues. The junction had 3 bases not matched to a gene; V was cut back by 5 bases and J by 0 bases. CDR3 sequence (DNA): TGTGCCAGCAGCCCTAGCGGGGGGAACTCCTACGAGCAGTACTTC. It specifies CASSPSGGNSYEQYF.

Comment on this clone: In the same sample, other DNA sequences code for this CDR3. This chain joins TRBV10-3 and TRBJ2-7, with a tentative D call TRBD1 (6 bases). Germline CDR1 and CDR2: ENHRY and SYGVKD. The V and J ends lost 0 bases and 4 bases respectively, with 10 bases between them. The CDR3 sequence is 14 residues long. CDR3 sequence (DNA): TGTGCCATCAGTGAGTCCGAAGGGGGTTACGAGCAGTACTTC. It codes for CAISESEGGYEQYF.

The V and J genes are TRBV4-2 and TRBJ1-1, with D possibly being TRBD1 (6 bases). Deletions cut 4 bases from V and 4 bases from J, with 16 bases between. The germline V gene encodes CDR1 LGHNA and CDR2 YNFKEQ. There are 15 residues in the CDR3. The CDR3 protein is CASSRVGGVGTEAFF. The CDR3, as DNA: TGTGCCAGCAGCCGCGTCGGGGGCGTCGGCACTGAAGCTTTCTTT.

Here the CDR3 DNA reads TGTGCCAGTAGTATAGACCCGGGGGCCCTCCACTTT. Translated, it gives CASSIDPGALHF. V gene TRBV19 combines with J gene TRBJ1-6, with D possibly matching TRBD1 (5 bases). V was cut by 0 bases and J by 14 bases, with 8 bases left in between. The CDR3 length is 12 residues. Germline CDR1 LNHDA, CDR2 SQIVND (reference sequence).

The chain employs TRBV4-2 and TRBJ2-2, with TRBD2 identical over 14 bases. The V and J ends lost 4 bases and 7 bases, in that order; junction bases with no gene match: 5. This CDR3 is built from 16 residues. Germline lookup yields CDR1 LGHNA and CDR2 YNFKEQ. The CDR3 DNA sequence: TGTGCCAGCAGCCGGGGGACTAGCGGGGGCGGCGGGGAGCTGTTTTTT. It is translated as CASSRGTSGGGGELFF.

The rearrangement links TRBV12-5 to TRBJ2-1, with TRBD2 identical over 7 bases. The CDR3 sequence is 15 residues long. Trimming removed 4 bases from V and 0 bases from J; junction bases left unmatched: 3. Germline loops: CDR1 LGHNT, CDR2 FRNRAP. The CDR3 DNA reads TGTGCTAGTGGTTCGAGCGGGGTCTCCTACAATGAGCAGTTCTTC. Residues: CASGSSGVSYNEQFF.

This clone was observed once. The CDR3 sequence: CASSLRPSPDTQYF. The CDR3 DNA is TGCGCCAGCAGCTTACGGCCTAGCCCGGATACGCAGTATTTT. The chain is built from TRBV5-1 and TRBJ2-3, with D perhaps matching TRBD2 (5 bases). Germline V lookup: CDR1 SGHRS, CDR2 YFSETQ. Trimming left V 2 bases short and J 6 bases short, with 13 bases between. The CDR3 loop spans 14 amino acids.

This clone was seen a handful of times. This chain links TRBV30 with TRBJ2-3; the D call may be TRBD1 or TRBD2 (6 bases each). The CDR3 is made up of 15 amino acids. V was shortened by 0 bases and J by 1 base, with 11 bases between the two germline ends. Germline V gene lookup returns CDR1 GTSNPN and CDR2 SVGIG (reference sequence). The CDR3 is CAWSVPGAGTDTQYF. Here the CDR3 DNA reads TGTGCCTGGAGTGTACCGGGGGCGGGCACAGATACGCAGTATTTT.

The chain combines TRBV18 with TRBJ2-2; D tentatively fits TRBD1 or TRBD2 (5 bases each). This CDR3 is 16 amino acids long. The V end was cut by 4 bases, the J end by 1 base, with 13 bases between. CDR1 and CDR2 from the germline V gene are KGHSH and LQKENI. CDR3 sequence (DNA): TGTGCCAGCTCACGGGACCGTCCCAGGAACACCGGGGAGCTGTTTTTT. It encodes CASSRDRPRNTGELFF.

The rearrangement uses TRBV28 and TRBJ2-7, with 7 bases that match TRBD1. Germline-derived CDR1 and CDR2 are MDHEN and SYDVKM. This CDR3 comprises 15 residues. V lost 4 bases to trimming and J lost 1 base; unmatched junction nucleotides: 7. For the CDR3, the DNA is TGTGCCAGCAGTTCACCGGGACAGAAATCCTACGAGCAGTACTTC. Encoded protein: CASSSPGQKSYEQYF.

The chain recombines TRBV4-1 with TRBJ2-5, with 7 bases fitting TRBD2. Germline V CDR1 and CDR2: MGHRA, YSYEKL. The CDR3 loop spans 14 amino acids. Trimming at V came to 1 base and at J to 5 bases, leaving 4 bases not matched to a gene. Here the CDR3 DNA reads TGCGCCAGCAGCCAAGGCGGGGGAGAGGAGACCCAGTACTTC. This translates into CASSQGGGEETQYF.

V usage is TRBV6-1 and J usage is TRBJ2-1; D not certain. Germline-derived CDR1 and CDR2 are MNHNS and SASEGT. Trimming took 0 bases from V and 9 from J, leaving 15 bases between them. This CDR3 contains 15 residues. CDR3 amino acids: CASSEALFRLGEQFF. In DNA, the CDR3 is TGTGCCAGCAGTGAAGCTTTATTCCGTCTCGGTGAGCAGTTCTTC.

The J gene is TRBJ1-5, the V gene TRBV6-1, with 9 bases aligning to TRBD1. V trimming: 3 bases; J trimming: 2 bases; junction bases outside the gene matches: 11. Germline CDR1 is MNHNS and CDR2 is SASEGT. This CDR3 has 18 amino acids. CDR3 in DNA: TGTGCCAGCAGTGACGGGACAGGGACCCCTTGGGGCAATCAGCCCCAGCATTTT. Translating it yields CASSDGTGTPWGNQPQHF.

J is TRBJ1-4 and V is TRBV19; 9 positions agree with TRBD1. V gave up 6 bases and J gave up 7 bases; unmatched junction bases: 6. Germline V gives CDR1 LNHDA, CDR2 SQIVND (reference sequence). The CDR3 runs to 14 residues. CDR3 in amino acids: CASSLQDRGEKLFF. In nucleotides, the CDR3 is TGTGCCAGTAGCCTCCAGGACAGGGGTGAAAAACTGTTTTTT.

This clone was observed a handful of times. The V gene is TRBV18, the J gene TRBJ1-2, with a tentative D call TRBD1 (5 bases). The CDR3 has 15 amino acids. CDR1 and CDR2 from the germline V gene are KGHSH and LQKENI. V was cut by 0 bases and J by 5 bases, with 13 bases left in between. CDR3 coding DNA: TGTGCCAGCTCACCACCGTCCGGGGGGAATTATGGCTACACCTTC. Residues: CASSPPSGGNYGYTF. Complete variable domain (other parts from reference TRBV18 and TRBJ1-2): NAGVMQNPRHLVRRRGQEARLRCSPMKGHSHVYWYRQLPEEGLKFMVYLQKENIIDESGMPKERFSAEFPKEGPSILRIQQVVRGDSAAYFCASSPPSGGNYGYTFGSGTRLTVV.

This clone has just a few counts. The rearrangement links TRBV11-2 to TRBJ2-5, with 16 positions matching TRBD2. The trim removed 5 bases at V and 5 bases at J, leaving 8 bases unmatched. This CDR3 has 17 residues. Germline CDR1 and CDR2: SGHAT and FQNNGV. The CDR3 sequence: CASSPGTSGRVGETQYF. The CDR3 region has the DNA TGTGCCAGCAGCCCTGGGACTAGCGGGAGGGTAGGGGAGACCCAGTACTTC.

DNA for the CDR3: TGCAGCGTCCGGGTAGGGGAGACCCAGTACTTC. Protein sequence: CSVRVGETQYF. The chain joins TRBV29-1 to TRBJ2-5; D gene uncertain. The CDR3 sequence is 11 residues long. Germline V gene data show CDR1 as SQVTM and CDR2 as ANQGSEA. V was cut by 6 bases and J by 5 bases, with 10 bases left in between.

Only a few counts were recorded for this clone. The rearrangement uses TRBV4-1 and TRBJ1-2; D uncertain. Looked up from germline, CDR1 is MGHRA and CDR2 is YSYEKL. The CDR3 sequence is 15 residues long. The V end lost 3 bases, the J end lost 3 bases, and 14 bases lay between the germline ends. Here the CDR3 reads CASSQRTYIDYGYTF. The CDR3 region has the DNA TGCGCCAGCAGCCAGAGGACGTATATCGACTATGGCTACACCTTC.

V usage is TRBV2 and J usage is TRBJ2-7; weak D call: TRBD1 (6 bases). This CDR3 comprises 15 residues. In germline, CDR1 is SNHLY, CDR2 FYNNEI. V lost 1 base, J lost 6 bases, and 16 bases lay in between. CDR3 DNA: TGTGCCAGCAGTGAAGGTCGAGGGGGTCTCTCCGAGCAGTACTTC. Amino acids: CASSEGRGGLSEQYF.

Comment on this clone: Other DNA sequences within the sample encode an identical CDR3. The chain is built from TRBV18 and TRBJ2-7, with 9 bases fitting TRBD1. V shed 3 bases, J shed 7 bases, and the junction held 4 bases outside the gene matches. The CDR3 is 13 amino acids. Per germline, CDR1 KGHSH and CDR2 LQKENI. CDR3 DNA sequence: TGTGCCAGCTCACCGCGACAGGGGGAAGAGCAGTACTTC. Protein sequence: CASSPRQGEEQYF.

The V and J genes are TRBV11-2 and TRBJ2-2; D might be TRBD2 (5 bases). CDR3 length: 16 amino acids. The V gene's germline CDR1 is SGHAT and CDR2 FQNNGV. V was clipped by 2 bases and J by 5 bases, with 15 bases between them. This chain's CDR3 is CASSLFVWSGTGELFF. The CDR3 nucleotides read TGTGCCAGCAGCTTATTCGTATGGAGCGGAACCGGGGAGCTGTTTTTT.

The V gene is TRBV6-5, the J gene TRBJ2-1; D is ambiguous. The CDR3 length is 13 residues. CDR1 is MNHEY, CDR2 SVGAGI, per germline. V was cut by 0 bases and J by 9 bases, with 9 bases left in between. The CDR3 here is CASSYSGPGEQFF. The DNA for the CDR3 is TGTGCCAGCAGTTACTCGGGCCCGGGTGAGCAGTTCTTC.

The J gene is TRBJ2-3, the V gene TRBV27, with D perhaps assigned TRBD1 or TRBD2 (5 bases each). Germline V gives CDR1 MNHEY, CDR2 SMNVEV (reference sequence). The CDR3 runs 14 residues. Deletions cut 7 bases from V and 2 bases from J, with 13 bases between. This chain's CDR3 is CASKRLGDTDTQYF. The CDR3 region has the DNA TGTGCCAGCAAACGGCTGGGGGACACAGATACGCAGTATTTT.